The clone carrying this T cell receptor beta chain was observed many times. This entry belongs to a study of regulatory T cells in long-lasting Graves disease. Indicated time point: newly diagnosed GD, antithyroid drugs for less than 3 months. Preparation of the TCR library used RNA extracted from PBMCs. The germline CDR1 and CDR2 sequences are SGHNT and YYREEE (reference sequence). CDR3 length: 15 amino acids. V lost 1 base, J lost 2 bases, and 11 bases lay in between. The authors built TCR beta libraries using iRepertoire HTBI primers and Arm-PCR of CDR3 regions. MiXCR, run by TCRdb on the multiplex PCR reads, gives a single entry per CDR3 protein. The repertoire holds some 250,000 distinct CDR3 sequences, with around 19% as singletons. A further study also used this sample, focusing on T cells in Graves' hyperthyroidism and ophthalmopathy.

This sequence joins TRBV5-4 and TRBJ2-3, with D perhaps TRBD2 (5 bases). The receptor was derived from a woman aged 25-40 years with Graves disease. Sequenced material: peripheral blood mononuclear cells (PBMCs), taken at new diagnosis, from a patient treated with antithyroid drugs. The CDR3 reads CASSLWEPYTDTQYF. The CDR3 DNA reads TGTGCCAGCAGCTTGTGGGAGCCTTACACAGATACGCAGTATTTT.